This TCR beta chain was retrieved from a study of vaccination and CD4 T cells after COVID-19. For the study at large: The interval from dose two to post-vaccine sampling had a median of around 79 days, and it ranged from 14 to 241. Researchers treated cells with overlapping spike peptides taken from SARS-CoV-2, HCoV-NL63, HCoV-OC43 and HCoV-229E. Notes on the study in general: The median count of SARS-CoV-2-reactive clonotypes rose from around 20 to 38, not significantly.

Treatment denoted: roughly 10-day PBMC culture with coronavirus spike peptide pools or control peptides (ViraFEST assay). The unexposed donor gave CD4+ T cells before the COVID-19 pandemic (2011-2018). Regarding this clonotype: What it binds is not known.

The Oncomine TCR Beta short-read assay was applied to DNA of cultured CD4+ T cells. Investigators obtained genomic DNA by extraction from cultured CD4+ T cells. TCRdb reanalysed the PCR reads using MiXCR and keeps one entry per CDR3 protein. The table shows about 6,100 distinct CDR3 sequences, with approximately 50% occurring only once. Germline lookup yields CDR1 LNHDA and CDR2 SQIVND (reference sequence). The CDR3 is 15 amino acids. V was clipped by 3 bases and J by 9 bases, with 20 bases between them. The receptor was isolated from a human donor in good health. V gene TRBV19 combines with J gene TRBJ1-2; the D gene is possibly TRBD1 (5 bases). Sequencing was performed on CD4+ T cells from blood, cultured in vitro. The CDR3 is CASSIRRTRVGSYTF. The CDR3 bases are TGTGCCAGTAGTATCCGAAGGACCAGGGTTGGGAGCTACACCTTC.